Listed here is a single T cell receptor (beta chain). The antigen remains unidentified. This sample was included in a study of T cell clonotyping in hematopoietic cell transplantation. Study-wide context: Pretransplant recipient samples were taken after cytoreduction. Study-wide results and limits: Few recipient clonotypes overlapped donors; over 97% were de novo at given depth.

Some clones are missing from TCRdb's copy, which holds only in-frame ones; the method was immunoSEQ multiplex PCR. Here the sample spans around 28,000 clones, roughly 84% being singletons. The time point: recipient sample about 28 days before transplant, after cytoreduction. This receptor was taken from a man aged 40-49 years with acute myeloid leukemia. Some clones in this sample may be carry-over from other donors' samples. Sample: peripheral blood mononuclear cells, taken before stem cell transplant.

CDR3 sequence: CASRASTGKTEAFF. DNA of the CDR3: TGTGCCAGCAGGGCCAGTACGGGGAAGACTGAAGCTTTCTTT. The chain couples TRBV6-6 to TRBJ1-1; D remains ambiguous. V was shortened by 6 bases and J by 5 bases, with 16 bases between the two germline ends. The CDR3 loop spans 14 amino acids. Looked up from germline, CDR1 is MNHNY and CDR2 is SVGAGI (reference sequence).